This T cell receptor beta chain was identified during a study of T cells in Graves' hyperthyroidism and ophthalmopathy. The CDR3 spans 11 residues. CDR1 is DFQATT and CDR2 is SNEGSKA in the germline V gene (reference sequence). Trimming removed 4 bases from V and 7 bases from J; junction bases left unmatched: 2. TCR beta CDR3 regions were amplified from RNA. During a first-round RT-PCR of the TCR CDR3, the HTBI primer set was used. MiXCR, applied by TCRdb to the multiplex PCR reads, yields one record per CDR3 protein. This table has 45,000 or so distinct CDR3 sequences, approximately 50% appearing once.

The chain joins TRBV20-1 to TRBJ1-2, with 8 bases that match TRBD1. Sequencing was done on a sample of peripheral blood or thyroid tissue (not recorded which). The source is a woman aged 50 to 60 with Graves' hyperthyroidism. The CDR3 DNA sequence: TGCAGTGCTATCGACAGGGGTGGCTACACCTTC. Protein: CSAIDRGGYTF.